This T cell receptor (beta chain) was captured in a study of T-cell reconstitution after alpha-beta-depleted transplantation in children. A library of TCRbeta sequences, prepared with unique molecular identifiers, was generated. TCRdb ran MiXCR on the PCR reads and lists one entry per CDR3 protein. The table lists about a million distinct CDR3 sequences, about 29% of them singletons. Only a few counts were recorded for this clonotype. What it binds is not known. Study results and limitations: Several hundred expanded graft clones reportedly supplied alpha-beta T cells about two months after transplant. A year post-transplant, T-cell counts and diversity derived mostly from newly produced T cells. It was surviving recipient T cells and thymic progenitors that gave some patients high TCRbeta diversity at day 60.

Sequenced here: PBMCs, mostly from graft donor cells, sampled 360 days after TCRalphabeta/CD19-depleted stem cell transplant. The TCR was taken from a boy under two years old who had a stem cell transplant for SCID, so the T cells may come from the graft donor.

The CDR3 loop reads CASSFSGGASETQYF. The CDR3 DNA follows: TGTGCCAGCAGCTTTAGCGGGGGGGCCTCAGAGACCCAGTACTTC. J is TRBJ2-5 and V is TRBV7-7, with TRBD2 identical over 11 bases. The CDR3 runs to 15 residues. CDR1 is SSHAT and CDR2 is FNYEAQ in the germline V gene (reference sequence). The J segment lost 4 bases and the V segment lost 3 bases, leaving 4 bases of the junction unmatched. Together with reference TRBV7-7 and TRBJ2-5, the CDR3 gives the full variable domain: GAGVSQSPRYKVTKRGQDVTLRCDPISSHATLYWYQQALGQGPEFLTYFNYEAQPDKSGLPSDRFSAERPEGSISTLTIQRTEQRDSAMYRCASSFSGGASETQYFGPGTRLLVL.